The present T cell receptor beta chain was sequenced within a study of blood T cell repertoires in COVID-19. Study in general: Acute and convalescent COVID-19 specimens originated in the United States, Italy and Spain. T cells, B-cell-depleted T cells, or PBMCs supplied cDNA or gDNA.

This clone was recorded once. Original data processing: Reference gene primers were amplified, and this amplification served to estimate nucleated cell counts. Assay: immunoSEQ multiplex PCR; the TCRdb copy retains only in-frame clones and omits some. V and J calls and clone size are those listed in that table; D and trimming were worked out from the DNA. The table has 150,000 to 200,000 clones, approximately 78% seen once; the top ten hold 11%. V gave up 6 bases and J gave up 9 bases, with 17 bases separating them. The CDR3 totals 13 residues. The V gene's germline CDR1 is SNHLY and CDR2 FYNNEI. This receptor was obtained from a human donor in a cohort sampled during active COVID-19. Sequences were obtained from peripheral blood. The rearrangement joins TRBV2 to TRBJ1-2; D might be TRBD1 (5 bases). CDR3 residues: CASRGGSPRSYTF. The CDR3 DNA reads TGTGCCAGCAGGGGGGGAAGTCCTCGGAGCTACACCTTC. The entire variable domain, with the rest obtained from reference TRBV2 and TRBJ1-2, is as follows: EPEVTQTPSHQVTQMGQEVILRCVPISNHLYFYWYRQILGQKVEFLVSFYNNEISEKSEIFDDQFSVERPDGSNFTLKIRSTKLEDSAMYFCASRGGSPRSYTFGSGTRLTVV.